A selection of T cell receptor beta chains follows, all from one sample in a study of blood T cell repertoires in COVID-19. Data came from immunoSEQ multiplex PCR; TCRdb stores just in-frame clones and leaves some out. Counted here are about 80,000 clones, over 75% occurring once; the ten biggest clones make up roughly 12%. Sequencing input: peripheral blood. These receptors originate from a man in his 70s with active or convalescent COVID-19. Both conserved end residues are part of each CDR3. A D gene is named only where the DNA matches it firmly. Clone size is given for some rows only: seen once, a few or many times, or a class if the clone is expanded.

>NA|TRBJ1-1|TRBV23-1|TRBD1
CASSLYTGTGERNAEAFF
TGCGCCAGCAGCCTATACACCGGGACAGGGGAGAGGAACGCTGAAGCTTTCTTT
>NA|TRBJ2-3|TRBV6-6|NA
CASREADTQYF
TGTGCCAGCAGGGAGGCGGATACGCAGTATTTT
>few|TRBJ2-7|TRBV2|TRBD1
CASTGQGGYSYEQYF
TGTGCCAGCACAGGACAGGGGGGCTACTCCTACGAGCAGTACTTC
>NA|TRBJ1-2|TRBV19|NA
CASRDSAVPGYGYTF
TGTGCCAGCCGGGACTCGGCTGTGCCGGGCTATGGCTACACCTTC
>NA|TRBJ2-6|TRBV13|NA
CASSFRGWAGANVLTF
TGTGCCAGCAGCTTTCGGGGTTGGGCTGGGGCCAACGTCCTGACTTTC
>NA|TRBJ1-2|TRBV27|TRBD1
CASSLWEPGQGALRNGYTF
TGTGCCAGCAGTTTATGGGAACCGGGACAGGGGGCGTTGAGGAATGGCTACACCTTC
>NA|TRBJ1-1|TRBV7-2|NA
CASSLARVGIGPEAFF
TGTGCCAGCAGCTTAGCGCGGGTGGGAATTGGCCCTGAAGCTTTCTTT
>NA|TRBJ1-1|TRBV4-1|TRBD1
CASSRAGTGWTEAFF
TGCGCCAGCAGCCGCGCCGGGACAGGATGGACTGAAGCTTTCTTT
>NA|TRBJ1-6|TRBV5-4|NA
CASSLGRAPLHF
TGTGCCAGCAGCTTGGGGCGGGCACCCCTCCACTTT
>NA|TRBJ1-2|TRBV5-6|TRBD1
CASSLGGQTGYTF
TGTGCCAGCAGCTTGGGGGGACAGACCGGCTACACCTTC
>NA|TRBJ1-1|TRBV4-1|NA
CASSQEALFLNTEAFF
TGCGCCAGCAGCCAAGAAGCGCTATTCTTGAACACTGAAGCTTTCTTT
>NA|TRBJ1-2|TRBV19|TRBD1
CASSAGTGGYGYTF
TGTGCCAGTAGTGCCGGGACAGGGGGATATGGCTACACCTTC
>NA|TRBJ2-2|TRBV9|NA
CASSVVPAGELFF
TGTGCCAGCAGCGTAGTTCCAGCCGGGGAGCTGTTTTTT
>NA|TRBJ1-1|TRBV27|NA
CASSPDSYTEAFF
TGTGCCAGCAGCCCCGACAGCTACACTGAAGCTTTCTTT
>NA|TRBJ2-7|TRBV4-3|TRBD1
CASSQERTGTYEQYF
TGCGCCAGCAGCCAAGAACGGACAGGGACCTACGAGCAGTACTTC
>NA|TRBJ2-7|TRBV6-1|TRBD1
CASSEEGQIYEQYF
TGTGCCAGCAGTGAAGAGGGACAGATCTACGAGCAGTACTTC
>NA|TRBJ2-2|TRBV5-6|NA
CASSLSLSGELFF
TGTGCCAGCAGCTTGAGCCTCTCCGGGGAGCTGTTTTTT
>NA|TRBJ1-2|TRBV6-2/TRBV6-3|NA
CASSYSGIYGYTF
TGTGCCAGCAGTTACTCCGGGATCTATGGCTACACCTTC
>NA|TRBJ1-1|TRBV18|NA
CASSPPTGDTEAFF
TGTGCCAGCTCACCACCTACAGGAGACACTGAAGCTTTCTTT
>NA|TRBJ2-1|TRBV19|TRBD2
CASSIDGGGSYNEQFF
TGTGCCAGTAGTATAGATGGGGGGGGATCCTACAATGAGCAGTTCTTC
>NA|TRBJ1-2|TRBV3-1/TRBV3-2|NA
CATGGTGDGYTF
TGTGCCACAGGTGGGACTGGCGATGGCTACACCTTC
>NA|TRBJ2-1|TRBV7-8|TRBD2
CASSFPTSGGKSSYNEQFF
TGTGCCAGCAGCTTCCCCACTAGCGGGGGAAAAAGCTCCTACAATGAGCAGTTCTTC
>few|TRBJ2-2|TRBV11-2|NA
CASSSFLISGGPEGELFF
TGTGCCAGCAGCTCCTTCTTAATTTCGGGGGGCCCGGAGGGGGAGCTGTTTTTT
>NA|TRBJ1-6|TRBV6-5|TRBD1
CASRPQGAHSPLHF
TGTGCCAGCAGACCACAGGGGGCGCATTCACCCCTCCACTTT